The 23 T cell receptor beta chains listed next were all sequenced from one sample in a study of T cells after yellow fever vaccination (dated by TCRdb to about 2019). The intended sense of this specimen's treatment or condition label: live attenuated yellow fever vaccine strain. Receptor amplification or capture employed 5' RACE. The instrument given in TCRdb is Illumina NovaSeq 6000. Starting from the raw public reads, TCRdb applied fastp trimming at Q25, assembled clones with MiXCR and retained in-frame beta chains. Identical CDR3 proteins give one entry, which carries the most common genes and DNA. The sample profile shows hundreds of thousands of distinct CDR3 sequences; about 5.2% of them were found once. Roughly 3.4% of the sample goes to the ten largest clones. This material consisted of CD4+ T cells sorted from PBMCs, taken on the day of the yellow fever booster vaccination. The receptors here all came from a man aged 18 to 30 who received the YFV17D yellow fever vaccine.

The CDR3 region has the DNA TGTGCCAGCAGCCCTCGGGCAGTTTCCTACGAGCAGTACTTC. Translated, it gives CASSPRAVSYEQYF. The chain couples TRBV6-5 to TRBJ2-7, with D unresolved. CDR3 length: 14 residues. Germline CDR1 and CDR2: MNHEY and SVGAGI. V was trimmed by 6 bases and J by 1 base, leaving 13 bases between them.

This clonotype has ten or more counts. The chain employs TRBV5-1 and TRBJ2-5; tentative D call: TRBD1 (6 bases). The V gene's germline CDR1 is SGHRS and CDR2 YFSETQ. CDR3 length equals 14 residues. Trimming took 0 bases from V and 5 from J, leaving 11 bases between them. The CDR3 loop reads CASSLVGAGETQYF. For the CDR3, the DNA is TGCGCCAGCAGCTTGGTGGGGGCTGGGGAGACCCAGTACTTC. The variable domain in full, completed from reference TRBV5-1 and TRBJ2-5, reads KAGVTQTPRYLIKTRGQQVTLSCSPISGHRSVSWYQQTPGQGLQFLFEYFSETQRNKGNFPGRFSGRQFSNSRSEMNVSTLELGDSALYLCASSLVGAGETQYFGPGTRLLVL.

Turning to this clonotype: This may be a read error, as it is one base from a much larger clone. This rearrangement joins TRBV5-1 to TRBJ2-7; the D gene is possibly TRBD2 (5 bases). This CDR3 is 15 amino acids long. Looked up from germline, CDR1 is SGHRS and CDR2 is YFSETQ. With 4 bases removed from V and 4 bases from J, the gap between germline ends came to 18 bases. CDR3 amino acids: CASSPISGSGYEQYF. In nucleotides, the CDR3 is TGCGCCAGCAGCCCTATCTCGGGGTCGGGATACGAGCAGTACTTC.

This clonotype was found many times. V gene TRBV20-1 combines with J gene TRBJ2-1; D possibly corresponds to TRBD2 (7 bases). This CDR3 is 15 amino acids long. V was trimmed by 3 bases and J by 0 bases, leaving 12 bases between them. Germline V gives CDR1 DFQATT, CDR2 SNEGSKA (reference sequence). CDR3 in amino acids: CSARRGGPSYNEQFF. The DNA of the CDR3 is TGCAGTGCTAGGCGCGGGGGCCCCTCCTACAATGAGCAGTTCTTC.

The table lists this clonotype with a few counts. The J gene is TRBJ2-1, the V gene TRBV5-1; 13 nucleotides align to TRBD2. V shed 2 bases and J 5 bases; nucleotides not matched to a gene: 4. Germline lookup yields CDR1 SGHRS and CDR2 YFSETQ. This CDR3 is 16 amino acids long. The CDR3 sequence is CASSFGGTSGDNEQFF. CDR3 coding DNA: TGCGCCAGCAGCTTTGGAGGGACTAGCGGGGACAATGAGCAGTTCTTC.

This chain joins TRBV28 and TRBJ1-3; D may be TRBD1 (6 bases). The CDR3 is 17 residues long. Germline V gene sequence: CDR1 MDHEN, CDR2 SYDVKM. Deletions cut 5 bases from V and 2 bases from J, with 19 bases between. The CDR3 DNA reads TGTGCCAGCAGTCCGGGACAACCCATGCAAACTGGAAACACCATATATTTT. Protein: CASSPGQPMQTGNTIYF. The whole variable domain, remainder taken from reference TRBV28 and TRBJ1-3, is DVKVTQSSRYLVKRTGEKVFLECVQDMDHENMFWYRQDPGLGLRLIYFSYDVKMKEKGDIPEGYSVSREKKERFSLILESASTNQTSMYLCASSPGQPMQTGNTIYFGEGSWLTVV.

At least ten counts were recorded for this clonotype. V and J are TRBV20-1 and TRBJ1-6; perhaps TRBD1 as D (5 bases). Germline CDR1 and CDR2: DFQATT and SNEGSKA (reference sequence). This CDR3 contains 16 residues. Trimming left V 1 base short and J 6 bases short, with 16 bases between. This CDR3 is CSARANGGFGNSPLHF. CDR3 DNA sequence: TGCAGTGCTAGAGCGAACGGGGGATTCGGTAATTCACCCCTCCACTTT.

This clonotype was counted only a few times. This chain connects TRBV6-2 or TRBV6-3 to TRBJ2-3, with 9 bases aligning to TRBD1. The CDR3 is 15 residues long. Germline V gene lookup returns CDR1 MNHEY and CDR2 SVGEGT. Losses at the gene ends were 1 base for V and 3 bases for J; bases not matched to a gene: 2. CDR3: CASSYLDRGTDTQYF. CDR3 nucleotides: TGTGCCAGCAGTTACTTGGACAGGGGAACAGATACGCAGTATTTT.

V is TRBV5-6 and J is TRBJ1-2, with D unclear. CDR1 SGHDT and CDR2 YYEEEE come from the germline V gene. The CDR3 has 13 residues. V gave up 1 base and J gave up 8 bases, with 12 bases separating them. CDR3 sequence (DNA): TGTGCCAGCAGCTTGACCCCAACGGCGGGCTACACCTTC. Residues: CASSLTPTAGYTF.

The chain carries TRBV7-2 and TRBJ2-3; D call uncertain. With 5 bases removed from V and 4 bases from J, the gap between germline ends came to 13 bases. There are 14 residues in the CDR3. From germline, CDR1 is SGHTA and CDR2 FQGNSA. CDR3 protein: CASSHPDRPDTQYF. The CDR3 nucleotides are TGTGCCAGCAGCCACCCCGACCGTCCAGATACGCAGTATTTT.

The chain employs TRBV2 and TRBJ2-3; possibly TRBD2 for D (6 bases). This CDR3 is built from 12 residues. V lost 8 bases and J lost 11, with 17 bases in between. The germline V gene encodes CDR1 SNHLY and CDR2 FYNNEI. CDR3 protein: CASGTGGTRQYF. CDR3 DNA sequence: TGTGCCAGCGGGACCGGGGGTACTAGGCAGTATTTT.

The chain has TRBV6-5 and TRBJ1-1; maybe TRBD1 (6 bases). CDR3 length: 14 residues. CDR1 is MNHEY and CDR2 is SVGAGI in the germline V gene. Between the trimmed V and J ends, which lost 8 bases and 0 bases, there was a span of 13 bases. CDR3 protein: CASYRQGMNTEAFF. The CDR3 bases are TGTGCCAGCTATCGGCAGGGGATGAACACTGAAGCTTTCTTT.

This clonotype was counted only a few times. The rearrangement uses TRBV14 and TRBJ1-6; 8 nucleotides agree with TRBD1. The CDR3 covers 14 residues. Germline V gene lookup returns CDR1 SGHDN and CDR2 FVKESK. Losses at the gene ends were 4 bases for V and 10 bases for J; bases not matched to a gene: 6. Here the CDR3 reads CASSPRTGRSPLHF. In DNA form, the CDR3 reads TGTGCCAGCAGCCCCCGGACAGGGAGGTCACCCCTCCACTTT.

The chain recombines TRBV12-3 or TRBV12-4 with TRBJ1-2; no definite D call. The CDR3 runs 16 residues. V was trimmed by 1 base and J by 2 bases, leaving 14 bases between them. The CDR3 reads CASSLEAIGSNYGYTF. In DNA, the CDR3 is TGTGCCAGCAGTTTAGAGGCGATAGGCAGCAACTATGGCTACACCTTC.

This clonotype was seen repeatedly, ten times or more. The V call is TRBV29-1, the J call TRBJ2-5; 7 bases fit TRBD1. Germline V gives CDR1 SQVTM, CDR2 ANQGSEA. The trim removed 6 bases at V and 1 base at J, leaving 5 bases unmatched. The CDR3 contains 13 residues. The CDR3 protein is CSVRTGVQETQYF. The CDR3 DNA is TGCAGCGTCAGAACAGGGGTCCAAGAGACCCAGTACTTC.

This clonotype was observed a handful of times. V is TRBV3-1 and J is TRBJ2-5, with 13 bases aligning to TRBD2. This CDR3 contains 15 residues. CDR1 and CDR2 from the germline V gene are LGHDT and YNNKEL (reference sequence). Germline trimming cut 4 bases from V and 6 bases from J; bases unmatched to any gene: 5. CDR3 DNA sequence: TGTGCCAGCAGCCCCCGACTAGCGGGGGGTCAGACCCAGTACTTC. The encoded protein is CASSPRLAGGQTQYF.

Ten or more counts support this clonotype. This chain connects TRBV12-3 or TRBV12-4 to TRBJ2-5, with D unresolved. The CDR3 loop spans 12 amino acids. V shed 3 bases and J shed 5 bases, with 7 bases lying between them. CDR3 sequence reads: CASSLVAETQYF. The DNA of the CDR3 is TGTGCCAGCAGTTTGGTTGCGGAGACCCAGTACTTC.

The J gene is TRBJ1-1, the V gene TRBV10-3, with D tentatively TRBD1 (5 bases). Germline assignment: CDR1 ENHRY and CDR2 SYGVKD. The CDR3 length is 14 residues. Trimming pared 5 bases from V and 3 bases from J, leaving 13 bases between. As DNA, the CDR3 is TGTGCCATCAGTTCTATGGGGGGGGACACTGAAGCTTTCTTT. This codes for CAISSMGGDTEAFF.

This clonotype was picked up a small number of times. The rearrangement joins TRBV20-1 to TRBJ1-2, with D possibly matching TRBD1 (6 bases). The V end lost 3 bases, the J end lost 2 bases, and 10 bases lay between the germline ends. Looked up from germline, CDR1 is DFQATT and CDR2 is SNEGSKA (reference sequence). CDR3 length: 13 residues. CDR3 protein: CSASTQGNYGYTF. CDR3 bases: TGCAGTGCTAGTACTCAGGGGAACTATGGCTACACCTTC.

In its sample, this clonotype was seen a few times. The chain joins TRBV5-1 to TRBJ2-1, with D possibly matching TRBD2 (6 bases). CDR3 length: 12 amino acids. The V end lost 7 bases, the J end lost 6 bases, and 11 bases lay between the germline ends. Per the germline V gene, CDR1 is SGHRS and CDR2 is YFSETQ. The CDR3 DNA reads TGCGCCAGCGTCCGGGACTCCAATGAGCAGTTCTTC. It codes for CASVRDSNEQFF.

The chain links TRBV6-5 to TRBJ1-6; TRBD1 matches 12 bases. The V segment lost 7 bases and the J segment 9 bases; nucleotides outside the gene matches: 16. The CDR3 has 18 amino acids. CDR1 is MNHEY and CDR2 is SVGAGI in the germline V gene. The CDR3: CASTLGGQGATGGSPLHF. CDR3 coding DNA: TGTGCCAGCACCCTCGGGGGACAGGGGGCCACAGGGGGTTCACCCCTCCACTTT.

The chain links TRBV6-1 to TRBJ2-3; D remains unclear. The germline CDR1 and CDR2 sequences are MNHNS and SASEGT. The V end lost 4 bases, the J end lost 1 base, and 9 bases lay between the germline ends. CDR3 size: 14 residues. As DNA, the CDR3 is TGTGCCAGCAGTGGCATGGTTGGCACAGATACGCAGTATTTT. Translating it yields CASSGMVGTDTQYF.

This clonotype has a handful of counts. The rearrangement links TRBV9 to TRBJ1-6; 8 bases agree with TRBD1. V lost 4 bases to trimming and J lost 6 bases; unmatched junction nucleotides: 3. The CDR3 sequence is 14 residues long. Germline-derived CDR1 and CDR2 are SGDLS and YYNGEE. The CDR3 reads CASSMDRVNSPLHF. The CDR3 coding sequence is TGTGCCAGCAGCATGGACAGGGTTAATTCACCCCTCCACTTT.